The clone carrying this T cell receptor (beta chain) appeared many times. CDR3-region Arm-PCR and iRepertoire HTBI primers produced the TCR beta libraries. Via MiXCR, TCRdb re-called the multiplex PCR reads, giving one row per CDR3 protein. The table lists 400,000 to 500,000 distinct CDR3 sequences, 15% to 20% of them singletons. The data belong to a study of regulatory T cells in long-lasting Graves disease. This CDR3 contains 17 residues. Germline V CDR1 and CDR2: MDHEN, SYDVKM. Time point noted: newly diagnosed GD, antithyroid drugs for less than 3 months. Generation of the TCR library employed RNA extracted from PBMCs. A further study also used this sample, focusing on T cells in Graves' hyperthyroidism and ophthalmopathy.

This chain joins TRBV28 and TRBJ2-5; 11 bases fit TRBD2. The better agreement between TRBJ2-1 and the DNA end casts doubt on the J call. Sequenced material: peripheral blood mononuclear cells (PBMCs), taken at new diagnosis, from a patient treated with antithyroid drugs. The sequence was collected from a young woman with Graves disease. DNA for the CDR3: TGTGCCAGCAGCCGTCTAGCGGGAGGCTCTCGTAAGTCCGAGCAGTTCTTC. Translated: CASSRLAGGSRKSEQFF.